Ten or more counts support the clone carrying this T cell receptor (beta chain). The antigen remains unidentified. The sample originates from a study of human T cells and chemical hapten exposure. About the research overall: The cohort included alopecia areata under or over 50% scalp, totalis and universalis. Notes on the study in general: DPC sensitization did not alter TCRs above 1 in 1000 frequency. A positive correlation with patch test score was shown by PT1 expanded TCR counts.

Library preparation tagged each individual cDNA molecule with a unique molecular identifier. One entry per CDR3 protein results from TCRdb running MiXCR on the RACE reads. The repertoire holds more than 250,000 distinct CDR3 sequences, with about 8.1% as singletons. There are 16 residues in the CDR3. V lost 3 bases, J lost 5 bases, and 9 bases stayed unmatched. Germline assignment: CDR1 LGHNA and CDR2 YSLEER. Specified time point: pre-sensitization, week 0. The treatment here: therapeutic diphenylcyclopropenone sensitization with weekly scalp DPC. The chain employs TRBV4-3 and TRBJ2-2, with 7 bases fitting TRBD2. The starting material was whole blood, obtained in connection with sensitization to the hapten diphenylcyclopropenone (DPC). The TCR comes from a woman aged 40-49 years with alopecia areata. Some clones in this sample may be carry-over from other donors' samples. CDR3 in amino acids: CASSQVHGGRTGELFF. For the CDR3, the DNA is TGCGCCAGCAGCCAGGTGCATGGCGGGAGAACCGGGGAGCTGTTTTTT.